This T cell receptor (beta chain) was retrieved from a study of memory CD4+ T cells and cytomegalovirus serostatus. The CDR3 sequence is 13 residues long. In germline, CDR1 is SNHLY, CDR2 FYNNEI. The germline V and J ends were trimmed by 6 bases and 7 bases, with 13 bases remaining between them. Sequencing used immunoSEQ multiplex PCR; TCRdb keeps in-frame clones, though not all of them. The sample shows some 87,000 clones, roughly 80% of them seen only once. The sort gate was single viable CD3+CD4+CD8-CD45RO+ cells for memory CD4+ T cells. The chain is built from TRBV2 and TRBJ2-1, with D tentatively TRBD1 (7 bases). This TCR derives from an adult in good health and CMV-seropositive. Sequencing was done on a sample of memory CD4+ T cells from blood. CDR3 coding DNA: TGTGCCAGCAGCGACAGGGCGGGGAATGAGCAGTTCTTC. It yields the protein CASSDRAGNEQFF.